This T cell receptor (beta chain) stems from a study of cytomegalovirus exposure and HLA in healthy donors. Trimming took off 4 bases at V and 8 bases at J, with 18 bases between the two ends. This CDR3 comprises 15 residues. Germline V gene lookup returns CDR1 SGHNT and CDR2 YYREEE (reference sequence). This clone has just a few counts. Primers for the PCR totalled 60 Vbeta and 13 Jbeta. TCRdb keeps only in-frame clones here, not all; method: immunoSEQ multiplex PCR. There are 150,000 to 200,000 clones in the sample; roughly 82% occur only once, and 1.5% to 2% lies in the top ten. The V and J genes are TRBV5-4 and TRBJ2-2; the D is unclear. This TCR was recovered from a woman under 40 in good health and CMV-seronegative. Sequenced input: PBMCs. DNA of the CDR3: TGTGCCAGCAGCACCGACTCAAAAAGATCGGGGGAGCTGTTTTTT. Amino acids: CASSTDSKRSGELFF.